The 30 T cell receptor beta chains below were found in one sample sequenced in a study of T-cell memory formation after mild COVID-19. TCRdb analysed the 5' RACE reads with MiXCR anew, one entry per CDR3 protein. The sample comprises about 360,000 distinct CDR3 sequences, roughly an eighth of which are singletons, and about 20% rests with the top ten. Specimen: PBMCs or a T cell subset sorted from them (not recorded which). All receptors come from a man between 18 and 29 years old who had mild COVID-19 (a few samples of this study predate the infection). Cell type and time point are not known.

This clonotype was seen a handful of times. The rearrangement links TRBV5-1 to TRBJ2-5, with D perhaps TRBD2 (6 bases). In germline, CDR1 is SGHRS, CDR2 YFSETQ. CDR3 length: 13 amino acids. Trimming left V 4 bases short and J 5 bases short, with 12 bases between. In DNA, the CDR3 is TGCGCCAGCAGCCCGGGGGAAAGGGAGACCCAGTACTTC. Its translation is CASSPGERETQYF. Full variable domain (remainder filled in from reference TRBV5-1 and TRBJ2-5): KAGVTQTPRYLIKTRGQQVTLSCSPISGHRSVSWYQQTPGQGLQFLFEYFSETQRNKGNFPGRFSGRQFSNSRSEMNVSTLELGDSALYLCASSPGERETQYFGPGTRLLVL.

The rearrangement joins TRBV5-1 to TRBJ1-6; maybe TRBD1 (5 bases). Trimming removed 3 bases at V and 0 bases at J, with 10 bases between. The length of the CDR3 is 16 residues. CDR1 is SGHRS, CDR2 YFSETQ, per germline. CDR3 amino acids: CASSSGQNSYNSPLHF. The CDR3 DNA reads TGCGCCAGCAGCTCGGGGCAGAACTCCTATAATTCACCCCTCCACTTT.

The chain uses TRBV6-5 and TRBJ2-2; the D is unclear. Deletions cut 1 base from V and 0 bases from J, with 12 bases between. The germline gives CDR1 MNHEY, CDR2 SVGAGI. This CDR3 region has 17 residues. CDR3 bases: TGTGCCAGCAGTTACTTCGGTACTGGGGCGAACACCGGGGAGCTGTTTTTT. This gives the protein CASSYFGTGANTGELFF.

Only a few counts were recorded for this clonotype. J is TRBJ2-2 and V is TRBV27, with 10 positions matching TRBD1. Germline V gene lookup returns CDR1 MNHEY and CDR2 SMNVEV (reference sequence). The CDR3 spans 16 residues. Germline trimming cut 6 bases from V and 7 bases from J; bases unmatched to any gene: 11. The CDR3 loop is CASRRGAGQGSGELFF. CDR3 nucleotides: TGTGCCAGCAGGAGAGGGGCGGGACAGGGGAGCGGGGAGCTGTTTTTT.

V and J are TRBV10-3 and TRBJ1-5; 8 bases are shared with TRBD1. The CDR3 runs to 14 residues. The germline V gene encodes CDR1 ENHRY and CDR2 SYGVKD. With V trimmed by 6 bases and J by 6 bases, 7 bases remained unmatched. The DNA for the CDR3 is TGTGCCATCAGCTTGACAGGGGAAGGTCAGCCCCAGCATTTT. Translation gives CAISLTGEGQPQHF.

There are a few counts of this clonotype. The chain joins TRBV9 to TRBJ2-3; D possibly uses TRBD1 or TRBD2 (5 bases each). V lost 0 bases, J lost 3 bases, and 11 bases lay in between. This CDR3 is built from 15 residues. The germline CDR1 and CDR2 sequences are SGDLS and YYNGEE. This chain's CDR3 is CASSVGNGGTDTQYF. The CDR3 coding sequence is TGTGCCAGCAGCGTAGGGAATGGGGGTACAGATACGCAGTATTTT.

In this sample, this clonotype turned up a few times. This chain links TRBV10-3 with TRBJ2-1; 8 nucleotides align to TRBD2. There are 16 residues in the CDR3. Looked up from germline, CDR1 is ENHRY and CDR2 is SYGVKD. V trimming: 8 bases; J trimming: 10 bases; junction bases outside the gene matches: 19. The CDR3 coding sequence is TGTGCCATCGGACCTTCTGCGGGGGGCACCGTCGCGGAGCAGTTCTTC. It translates to CAIGPSAGGTVAEQFF.

This chain links TRBV6-2 or TRBV6-3 with TRBJ2-5, with no clear D. V was shortened by 4 bases and J by 0 bases, with 6 bases between the two germline ends. The CDR3 has 13 residues. Germline V CDR1 and CDR2: MNHEY, SVGEGT. The CDR3 DNA reads TGTGCCAGCAGTTCGAGATACCAAGAGACCCAGTACTTC. It codes for CASSSRYQETQYF.

The J gene is TRBJ2-3, the V gene TRBV5-1; 13 positions agree with TRBD2. Trimming removed 1 base from V and 2 bases from J; junction bases left unmatched: 4. This CDR3 comprises 17 residues. Germline CDR1 and CDR2: SGHRS and YFSETQ. The CDR3 nucleotides are TGCGCCAGCAGCTTGACTAGCGGGGGGGCTTACACAGATACGCAGTATTTT. It codes for CASSLTSGGAYTDTQYF.

The chain carries TRBV11-2 and TRBJ1-2, with TRBD1 matching 8 bases. The CDR3 contains 16 residues. Germline V lookup: CDR1 SGHAT, CDR2 FQNNGV. V trimming: 2 bases; J trimming: 8 bases; junction bases outside the gene matches: 13. The CDR3 loop is CASSLRTGQGYGGYTF. CDR3 coding DNA: TGTGCCAGCAGCTTAAGGACTGGACAGGGCTATGGAGGCTACACCTTC.

The rearrangement joins TRBV7-3 to TRBJ2-3; no clear D gene. Germline CDR1 SGHTA, CDR2 FQGTGA. With 0 bases removed from V and 1 base from J, the gap between germline ends came to 5 bases. This CDR3 region has 14 residues. The CDR3 reads CASSLTSRTDTQYF. The CDR3 DNA reads as TGTGCCAGCAGCTTAACCAGTCGCACAGATACGCAGTATTTT.

The V gene is TRBV10-2, the J gene TRBJ2-7; the D gene is possibly TRBD1 (6 bases). CDR3 size: 13 residues. V was clipped by 6 bases and J by 3 bases, with 12 bases between them. Germline V gene sequence: CDR1 WSHSY, CDR2 SAAADI. The CDR3 DNA is TGCGCCAGCAGAAGACAGGCTGACTACGAGCAGTACTTC. This sequence encodes CASRRQADYEQYF.

This chain connects TRBV5-8 to TRBJ2-3, with D maybe TRBD1 (6 bases). Germline CDR1 reads SGHTS; CDR2 reads YDEGEE. CDR3 length: 15 residues. Trimming pared 4 bases from V and 4 bases from J, leaving 16 bases between. CDR3 amino acids: CASSRGVRGADTQYF. The CDR3 coding sequence is TGTGCCAGCAGCCGAGGGGTCAGGGGAGCAGATACGCAGTATTTT.

This clonotype was seen a handful of times. V gene TRBV6-5 combines with J gene TRBJ2-1, with 10 bases fitting TRBD1. The junction had 5 bases not matched to a gene; V was cut back by 5 bases and J by 4 bases. CDR3 size: 15 residues. Germline CDR1 reads MNHEY; CDR2 reads SVGAGI. Here the CDR3 DNA reads TGTGCCAGCAGTCATCGACAGGGGGCTTACAATGAGCAGTTCTTC. This codes for CASSHRQGAYNEQFF.

This clonotype showed up just a few times. The chain carries TRBV10-3 and TRBJ1-2, with a weak D call TRBD1 (6 bases). Germline V lookup: CDR1 ENHRY, CDR2 SYGVKD. The CDR3 has 16 amino acids. V was cut by 3 bases and J by 4 bases, with 18 bases left in between. CDR3 amino acids: CAISDPRVGGVYGYTF. The CDR3 DNA sequence: TGTGCCATCAGTGACCCGAGGGTAGGGGGGGTCTATGGCTACACCTTC.

The chain links TRBV5-1 to TRBJ1-1; unclear D gene. The CDR3 loop spans 16 amino acids. V lost 0 bases and J lost 1, with 13 bases in between. CDR1 is SGHRS and CDR2 is YFSETQ in the germline V gene. CDR3 in amino acids: CASSLGPVGSNTEAFF. Written as DNA, the CDR3 is TGCGCCAGCAGCTTGGGACCGGTAGGTTCGAACACTGAAGCTTTCTTT.

The rearrangement joins TRBV5-1 to TRBJ2-3, with D unclear. Trimming stripped 0 bases from V and 0 bases from J, with 8 bases between. CDR1 is SGHRS and CDR2 is YFSETQ in the germline V gene. CDR3 length: 15 residues. The CDR3 reads CASSLDQASTDTQYF. The DNA for the CDR3 is TGCGCCAGCAGCTTGGACCAGGCGAGCACAGATACGCAGTATTTT.

This clonotype occurred many times. The CDR3 sequence: CASSLGGNTDTQYF. As DNA, the CDR3 is TGTGCCAGCAGTTTGGGTGGGAACACAGATACGCAGTATTTT. The rearrangement links TRBV12-3 or TRBV12-4 to TRBJ2-3; no firm D call. V was cut by 3 bases and J by 2 bases, with 9 bases left in between. The CDR3 is 14 residues long.

This clonotype was seen repeatedly, ten times or more. V usage is TRBV12-3 or TRBV12-4 and J usage is TRBJ2-7, with D unresolved. This CDR3 has 15 amino acids. The V end was cut by 7 bases, the J end by 5 bases, with 21 bases between. The CDR3 reads CASTRSTENVHEQYF. DNA for the CDR3: TGTGCCAGCACCCGCTCGACTGAGAATGTACACGAGCAGTACTTC.

This clonotype was observed a few times. The V call is TRBV20-1, the J call TRBJ1-2, with 11 bases identical to TRBD1. CDR3 size: 13 residues. Germline V gene sequence: CDR1 DFQATT, CDR2 SNEGSKA (reference sequence). The V and J ends lost 3 bases and 8 bases, in that order; junction bases with no gene match: 5. The DNA for the CDR3 is TGCAGTGCTAGTCGGACAGGGGGCTGGGGCTACACCTTC. Amino acid sequence: CSASRTGGWGYTF.

The CDR3 protein is CSASTDRPSTDTQYF. CDR3 bases: TGCAGTGCTAGTACGGATAGACCTAGCACAGATACGCAGTATTTT. This rearrangement joins TRBV20-1 to TRBJ2-3, with unresolved D. Germline values: CDR1 DFQATT, CDR2 SNEGSKA (reference sequence). Trimming stripped 3 bases from V and 0 bases from J, with 13 bases between. CDR3 length: 15 residues.

The chain combines TRBV5-6 with TRBJ1-4; unclear D gene. The CDR3 is made up of 14 amino acids. Per germline, CDR1 SGHDT and CDR2 YYEEEE. Trimming removed 2 bases from V and 7 bases from J, with 12 bases in between. The CDR3 DNA is TGTGCCAGCAGCTTAGACAAAGCCGGTGAAAAACTGTTTTTT. This codes for CASSLDKAGEKLFF.

V and J are TRBV6-5 and TRBJ2-3; a weak D match, TRBD2 (5 bases). V was cut by 0 bases and J by 7 bases, with 14 bases left in between. CDR3 length equals 15 residues. From germline, CDR1 is MNHEY and CDR2 SVGAGI. CDR3 in amino acids: CASSYSVGLAYTQYF. CDR3 coding DNA: TGTGCCAGCAGTTACTCTGTAGGCCTAGCTTATACGCAGTATTTT.

V gene TRBV28 combines with J gene TRBJ2-2; D not certain. Germline V lookup: CDR1 MDHEN, CDR2 SYDVKM. CDR3 size: 14 residues. V lost 4 bases and J 1 base, leaving 7 bases between the germline ends. The CDR3, as DNA: TGTGCCAGCAGTTCCTCCTGGAACACCGGGGAGCTGTTTTTT. Protein product: CASSSSWNTGELFF.

The chain joins TRBV4-3 to TRBJ1-4; maybe TRBD1 (6 bases). V dropped 8 bases and J dropped 16 bases, with 23 bases sitting between them. The CDR3 contains 13 residues. Germline CDR1 and CDR2: LGHNA and YSLEER. The DNA for the CDR3 is TGCGCCAGCCGGCAGGGGCGACTACCTATCCGGTTTTTT. It encodes CASRQGRLPIRFF.

This rearrangement joins TRBV29-1 to TRBJ2-3, with D maybe TRBD1 (5 bases). This CDR3 has 14 residues. V shed 8 bases and J shed 4 bases, with 19 bases lying between them. Germline V gene data show CDR1 as SQVTM and CDR2 as ANQGSEA. The chain's CDR3 is CSSHGARWADTQYF. CDR3 DNA: TGCAGCTCGCATGGGGCTAGATGGGCAGATACGCAGTATTTT.

The V and J genes are TRBV9 and TRBJ2-1; perhaps TRBD2 as D (5 bases). The CDR3 is 14 residues long. Germline CDR1 and CDR2: SGDLS and YYNGEE. With 3 bases removed from V and 7 bases from J, the gap between germline ends came to 14 bases. The DNA of the CDR3 is TGTGCCAGCAGCGCCGTCGAGGGAAGTAATGAGCAGTTCTTC. Protein: CASSAVEGSNEQFF.

This clonotype turned up a few times. The chain joins TRBV4-3 to TRBJ2-6; D is unclear. This CDR3 spans 17 amino acids. The germline V gene encodes CDR1 LGHNA and CDR2 YSLEER. Trimming removed 0 bases from V and 3 bases from J, with 12 bases in between. The CDR3 DNA sequence: TGCGCCAGCAGCCAAGAGTGGCAAAGTGGTGGGGCCAACGTCCTGACTTTC. This codes for CASSQEWQSGGANVLTF.

J is TRBJ1-5 and V is TRBV7-9; no reliable D call. The germline V gene has CDR1 SEHNR and CDR2 FQNEAQ (reference sequence). The CDR3 consists of 12 residues. V lost 5 bases and J 9 bases, leaving 11 bases between the germline ends. CDR3 sequence (DNA): TGTGCCAGCAGCACACTGGACGGGCCCCAGCATTTT. Translating gives CASSTLDGPQHF.

This rearrangement joins TRBV7-9 to TRBJ1-1; D gene unclear. This CDR3 has 14 amino acids. V was pared by 5 bases and J by 4 bases, with 14 bases between. CDR1 is SEHNR and CDR2 is FQNEAQ in the germline V gene (reference sequence). CDR3 loop: CASSDGRGFTEAFF. The CDR3 DNA sequence: TGTGCCAGCAGCGACGGTCGGGGTTTCACTGAAGCTTTCTTT.